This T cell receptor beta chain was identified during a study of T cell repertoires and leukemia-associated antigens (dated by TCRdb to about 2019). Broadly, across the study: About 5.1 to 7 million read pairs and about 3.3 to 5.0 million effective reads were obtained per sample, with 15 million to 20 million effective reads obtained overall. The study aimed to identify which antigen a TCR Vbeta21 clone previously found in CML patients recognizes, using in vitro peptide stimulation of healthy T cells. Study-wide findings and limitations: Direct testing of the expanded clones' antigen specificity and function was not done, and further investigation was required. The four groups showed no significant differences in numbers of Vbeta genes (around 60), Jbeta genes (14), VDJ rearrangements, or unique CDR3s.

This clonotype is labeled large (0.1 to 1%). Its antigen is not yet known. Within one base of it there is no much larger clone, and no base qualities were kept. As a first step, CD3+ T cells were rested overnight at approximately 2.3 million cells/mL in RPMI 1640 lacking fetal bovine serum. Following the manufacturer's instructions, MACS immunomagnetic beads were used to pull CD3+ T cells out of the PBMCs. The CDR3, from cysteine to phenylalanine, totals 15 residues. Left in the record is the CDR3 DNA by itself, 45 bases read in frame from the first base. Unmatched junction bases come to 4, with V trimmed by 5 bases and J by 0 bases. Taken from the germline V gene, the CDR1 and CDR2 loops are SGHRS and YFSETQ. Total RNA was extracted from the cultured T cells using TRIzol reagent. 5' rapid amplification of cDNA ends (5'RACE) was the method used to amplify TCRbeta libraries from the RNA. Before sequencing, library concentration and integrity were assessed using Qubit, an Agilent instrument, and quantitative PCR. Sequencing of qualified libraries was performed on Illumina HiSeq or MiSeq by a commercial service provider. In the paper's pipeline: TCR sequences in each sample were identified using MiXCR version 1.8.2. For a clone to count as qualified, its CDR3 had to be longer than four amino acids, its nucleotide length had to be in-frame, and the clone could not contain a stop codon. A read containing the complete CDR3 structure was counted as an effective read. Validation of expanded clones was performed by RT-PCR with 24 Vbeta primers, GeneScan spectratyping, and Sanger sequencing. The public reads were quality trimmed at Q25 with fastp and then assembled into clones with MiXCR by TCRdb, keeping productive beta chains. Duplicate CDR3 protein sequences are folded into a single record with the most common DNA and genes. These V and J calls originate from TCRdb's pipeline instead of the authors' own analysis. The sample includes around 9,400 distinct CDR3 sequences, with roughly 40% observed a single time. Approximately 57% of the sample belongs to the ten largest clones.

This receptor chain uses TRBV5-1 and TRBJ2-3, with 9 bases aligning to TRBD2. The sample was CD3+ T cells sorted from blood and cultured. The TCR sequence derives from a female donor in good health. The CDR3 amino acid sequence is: CASRPSGASTDTQYF. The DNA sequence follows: TGCGCCAGCAGACCTAGCGGGGCAAGCACAGATACGCAGTATTTT.